This T cell receptor (beta chain) appears in the sequencing data of a study of blood T cell repertoires in COVID-19. Whole-study context: Donors in the United States, Italy and Spain gave samples during acute or convalescent COVID-19. PBMCs, B-cell-depleted T cells, or T cells provided the cDNA or gDNA that made up the material.

Study processing details: It was from reference gene primer amplification that nucleated cell counts were estimated. The assay was immunoSEQ multiplex PCR, and TCRdb's table has in-frame clones only and misses some. The DNA was the basis for D and trimming; V, J and clone size are from that table. The data show 200,000 to 250,000 clones, almost 90% seen once. This sequence originates from a woman aged 60-75 years with acute or convalescent COVID-19. The sample taken for sequencing was peripheral blood.

The CDR3 sequence is CASKRQGMDQPQHF. DNA for the CDR3: TGCGCCAGCAAGCGACAGGGTATGGATCAGCCCCAGCATTTT. The chain carries TRBV10-2 and TRBJ1-5, with 7 bases aligning to TRBD1. CDR1 and CDR2 (germline): WSHSY, SAAADI. CDR3 length equals 14 residues. V gave up 7 bases and J gave up 5 bases; unmatched junction bases: 8.